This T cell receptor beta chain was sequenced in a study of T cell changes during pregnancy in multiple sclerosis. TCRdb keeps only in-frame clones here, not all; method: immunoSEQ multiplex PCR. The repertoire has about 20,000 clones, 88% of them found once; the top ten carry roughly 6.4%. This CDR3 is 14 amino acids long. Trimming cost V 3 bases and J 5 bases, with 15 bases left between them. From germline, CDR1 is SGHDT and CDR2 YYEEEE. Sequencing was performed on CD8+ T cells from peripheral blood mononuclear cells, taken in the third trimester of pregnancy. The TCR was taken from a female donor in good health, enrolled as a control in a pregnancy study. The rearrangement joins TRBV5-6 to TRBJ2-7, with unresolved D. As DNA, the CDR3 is TGTGCCAGCAGCTCGATTGCTAGAATCCACGAGCAGTACTTC. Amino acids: CASSSIARIHEQYF.